This entry lists 9 T cell receptor beta chains sequenced from one sample in a study of T cells in Graves' hyperthyroidism and ophthalmopathy. RNA transcripts provided the source from which TCR beta CDR3 regions were amplified. RT-PCR in the first round (using the HTBI primer set) targeted the TCR CDR3. TCRdb re-called the multiplex PCR reads with MiXCR, one entry per CDR3 protein. This table holds around 600,000 distinct CDR3 sequences, about 14% found once. Sequenced material: blood. The receptors come from a woman aged 45-65 years with Graves' ophthalmopathy.

This clonotype was found a few times. The CDR3 spells CSVEGGTSGIEETQYF. The DNA for the CDR3 is TGCAGCGTTGAGGGGGGGACTAGCGGGATAGAAGAGACCCAGTACTTC. This chain connects TRBV29-1 to TRBJ2-5; TRBD2 aligns across 13 bases. The CDR3 totals 16 residues. The germline gives CDR1 SQVTM, CDR2 ANQGSEA. The V segment lost 3 bases and the J segment 3 bases; nucleotides outside the gene matches: 7.

V and J are TRBV19 and TRBJ2-7, with TRBD1 identical over 8 bases. CDR1 is LNHDA and CDR2 is SQIVND in the germline V gene (reference sequence). This CDR3 is 16 amino acids long. The junction had 12 bases not matched to a gene; V was cut back by 3 bases and J by 5 bases. The CDR3: CASSIIGTGISHEQYF. DNA for the CDR3: TGTGCCAGTAGTATTATCGGGACAGGCATTTCCCACGAGCAGTACTTC. The whole variable domain, remainder taken from reference TRBV19 and TRBJ2-7, is DGGITQSPKYLFRKEGQNVTLSCEQNLNHDAMYWYRQDPGQGLRLIYYSQIVNDFQKGDIAEGYSVSREKKESFPLTVTSAQKNPTAFYLCASSIIGTGISHEQYFGPGTRLTVT.

There are many counts of this clonotype. The rearrangement joins TRBV29-1 to TRBJ2-5, with TRBD1 as a possible D gene (6 bases). The germline CDR1 and CDR2 sequences are SQVTM and ANQGSEA. V dropped 0 bases and J dropped 5 bases, with 13 bases sitting between them. There are 14 residues in the CDR3. The CDR3, as DNA: TGCAGCGTTGAAGACATCAGGGGCAGGGAGACCCAGTACTTC. Its translation: CSVEDIRGRETQYF.

This clonotype was observed a few times. This chain connects TRBV30 to TRBJ2-7, with TRBD2 matching 8 bases. Germline-derived CDR1 and CDR2 are GTSNPN and SVGIG (reference sequence). The CDR3 has 15 residues. Germline trimming cut 4 bases from V and 4 bases from J; bases unmatched to any gene: 12. In DNA, the CDR3 is TGTGCCTGGATGATAGTGCGAAGCGGGAGTTACGAGCAGTACTTC. Protein sequence: CAWMIVRSGSYEQYF.

This clonotype occurred many times. This chain connects TRBV20-1 to TRBJ1-5; no firm D call. Germline loops: CDR1 DFQATT, CDR2 SNEGSKA (reference sequence). This CDR3 contains 16 residues. V gave up 0 bases and J gave up 2 bases, with 14 bases separating them. CDR3 DNA: TGCAGTGCTAGAGATCTGGGGAATTTTGGCAATCAGCCCCAGCATTTT. Amino acid sequence: CSARDLGNFGNQPQHF.

This clonotype has only a few counts. The chain combines TRBV12-5 with TRBJ1-1; tentatively, D is TRBD1 (5 bases). Germline CDR1 reads LGHNT; CDR2 reads FRNRAP. Trimming left V 1 base short and J 0 bases short, with 12 bases between. The CDR3 spans 16 residues. The CDR3 loop reads CASGLAVGGLNTEAFF. The CDR3 DNA sequence: TGTGCTAGTGGTTTGGCCGTGGGGGGTTTGAACACTGAAGCTTTCTTT. Based on the CDR3 plus reference TRBV12-5 and TRBJ1-1, the full variable domain is DARVTQTPRHKVTEMGQEVTMRCQPILGHNTVFWYRQTMMQGLELLAYFRNRAPLDDSGMPKDRFSAEMPDATLATLKIQPSEPRDSAVYFCASGLAVGGLNTEAFFGQGTRLTVV.

This clonotype has at least ten counts. The V and J genes are TRBV10-3 and TRBJ1-6; TRBD1 might be the D (5 bases). The CDR3 sequence is 14 residues long. The germline V and J ends were trimmed by 7 bases and 5 bases, with 12 bases remaining between them. The germline gives CDR1 ENHRY, CDR2 SYGVKD. The DNA of the CDR3 is TGTGCCATCACCCCCGACAGAGATAATTCACCCCTCCACTTT. Translated, it gives CAITPDRDNSPLHF.

This clonotype appeared many times. This sequence joins TRBV20-1 and TRBJ2-1, with D uncertain. The CDR3 consists of 14 residues. Germline values: CDR1 DFQATT, CDR2 SNEGSKA (reference sequence). V lost 4 bases, J lost 10 bases, and 20 bases lay in between. The CDR3: CSAKPNPIGAEQFF. The DNA for the CDR3 is TGCAGTGCTAAGCCGAATCCGATTGGCGCGGAGCAGTTCTTC.

As to this clonotype: Its ends do not fully match the called genes, so a read error is possible. The chain couples TRBV20-1 to TRBJ2-7; TRBD2 agrees at 7 bases. From germline, CDR1 is DFQATT and CDR2 SNEGSKA (reference sequence). This CDR3 is built from 15 residues. The CDR3 DNA reads as TGCAGTGCCAGAGAGTACGGCGGGAGCTCCTACGAGCAGTACTTC. This gives the protein CSAREYGGSSYEQYF.